The 26 T cell receptor beta chains reported below all come from one sample, sequenced in a study of blood T cell repertoires in COVID-19. Libraries were prepared by immunoSEQ multiplex PCR; TCRdb keeps only in-frame clonotypes and omits some of them. The data hold 300,000 to 350,000 clones, with roughly 87% observed a single time. The sample taken for sequencing was peripheral blood. All receptors derive from a man between 18 and 29 years old with active or convalescent COVID-19.

This chain uses TRBV4-2 with TRBJ2-1, with D tentatively TRBD1 (6 bases). Germline assignment: CDR1 LGHNA and CDR2 YNFKEQ. The length of the CDR3 is 14 residues. Trimming took off 4 bases at V and 2 bases at J, with 9 bases between the two ends. The CDR3 region is CASSPEGAYNEQFF. The CDR3 DNA reads TGTGCCAGCAGCCCCGAGGGGGCCTACAATGAGCAGTTCTTC.

The count of this clone is one. The CDR3 sequence: CSASLFTDDFTDTQYF. The DNA for the CDR3 is TGCAGTGCTAGTCTCTTTACAGACGATTTCACAGATACGCAGTATTTT. The chain has TRBV20-1 and TRBJ2-3; unclear D gene. Germline V lookup: CDR1 DFQATT, CDR2 SNEGSKA (reference sequence). CDR3 length equals 16 residues. V was cut by 3 bases and J by 2 bases, with 18 bases left in between.

This sequence joins TRBV29-1 and TRBJ1-2; weak D call: TRBD1 (5 bases). The V end was cut by 4 bases, the J end by 4 bases, with 7 bases between. CDR1 and CDR2 (germline): SQVTM, ANQGSEA. The CDR3 has 11 amino acids. CDR3 sequence: CSVADSYGYTF. The DNA for the CDR3 is TGCAGCGTTGCAGACAGCTATGGCTACACCTTC.

This rearrangement joins TRBV6-6 to TRBJ2-5; D uncertain. The V and J ends lost 6 bases and 4 bases respectively, with 12 bases between them. Germline V gives CDR1 MNHNY, CDR2 SVGAGI (reference sequence). The CDR3 length is 13 residues. CDR3 sequence reads: CASSPASAETQYF. For the CDR3, the DNA is TGTGCCAGCAGCCCCGCCAGCGCAGAGACCCAGTACTTC.

The CDR3 reads CASSRQGNTEAFF. The CDR3 DNA reads TGTGCCAGCAGCCGACAGGGGAACACTGAAGCTTTCTTT. This sequence joins TRBV7-8 and TRBJ1-1; 7 bases are shared with TRBD1. Germline V gives CDR1 SGHVS, CDR2 FQNEAQ. Trimming at V came to 5 bases and at J to 1 base, leaving 1 base not matched to a gene. This CDR3 spans 13 amino acids.

This clone was counted between two and nine times. The genes are TRBV11-2 and TRBJ1-5; D is ambiguous. Germline CDR1 SGHAT, CDR2 FQNNGV. V dropped 1 base and J dropped 0 bases, with 7 bases sitting between them. The CDR3 totals 15 residues. The CDR3 region has the DNA TGTGCCAGCAGCTTAGCAGGTAATAGCAATCAGCCCCAGCATTTT. It specifies CASSLAGNSNQPQHF. Complete variable domain (other parts from reference TRBV11-2 and TRBJ1-5): EAGVAQSPRYKIIEKRQSVAFWCNPISGHATLYWYQQILGQGPKLLIQFQNNGVVDDSQLPKDRFSAERLKGVDSTLKIQPAKLEDSAVYLCASSLAGNSNQPQHFGDGTRLSIL.

This rearrangement joins TRBV5-1 to TRBJ2-3; the match to TRBD2 covers 12 bases. Germline trimming cut 2 bases from V and 0 bases from J; bases unmatched to any gene: 10. There are 19 residues in the CDR3. CDR1 and CDR2 (germline): SGHRS, YFSETQ. Written as DNA, the CDR3 is TGCGCCAGCAGCTTCCCCCGTCGACTAGCGGGAGTCAGCACAGATACGCAGTATTTT. Translated: CASSFPRRLAGVSTDTQYF.

The sample holds a few counts of this clone. V gene TRBV6-6 combines with J gene TRBJ2-7; 10 bases match TRBD1. There are 14 residues in the CDR3. CDR1 is MNHNY, CDR2 SVGAGI, per germline (reference sequence). V was pared by 7 bases and J by 4 bases, with 7 bases of the junction left unmatched. CDR3 residues: CASTGTGASYEQYF. The CDR3 nucleotides read TGTGCCAGCACCGGGACAGGGGCGTCTTACGAGCAGTACTTC.

The chain employs TRBV5-8 and TRBJ2-5, with D unresolved. The ends were cut back, 4 bases at V and 2 bases at J, with 12 bases in the middle. The CDR3 totals 14 residues. Per the germline V gene, CDR1 is SGHTS and CDR2 is YDEGEE. This CDR3 is CASSLRRVQETQYF. CDR3 nucleotides: TGTGCCAGCAGCCTACGACGGGTTCAAGAGACCCAGTACTTC. Full variable domain (outside the CDR3, taken from reference TRBV5-8 and TRBJ2-5): EAGVTQSPTHLIKTRGQQATLRCSPISGHTSVYWYQQALGLGLQFLLWYDEGEERNRGNFPPRFSGRQFPNYSSELNVNALELEDSALYLCASSLRRVQETQYFGPGTRLLVL.

V and J are TRBV4-3 and TRBJ1-1; possibly TRBD1 for D (5 bases). The V gene's germline CDR1 is LGHNA and CDR2 YSLEER. Trimming removed 0 bases from V and 5 bases from J, with 13 bases in between. The CDR3 length is 15 residues. As DNA, the CDR3 is TGCGCCAGCAGCCAAGATGGGGGACGGGGGACTGAAGCTTTCTTT. Translation: CASSQDGGRGTEAFF.

The V call is TRBV10-3, the J call TRBJ1-1; D not certain. The CDR3 sequence is 14 residues long. Per the germline V gene, CDR1 is ENHRY and CDR2 is SYGVKD. V shed 4 bases and J shed 2 bases, with 11 bases lying between them. CDR3 coding DNA: TGTGCCATCAGTGGGGCACAGAGTAACACTGAAGCTTTCTTT. Translating it yields CAISGAQSNTEAFF.

This clone showed up just once. The chain combines TRBV6-1 with TRBJ2-1, with 14 bases identical to TRBD2. The CDR3 totals 17 residues. V shed 2 bases, J shed 9 bases, and the junction held 9 bases outside the gene matches. Germline V gene data show CDR1 as MNHNS and CDR2 as SASEGT. The CDR3 DNA sequence: TGTGCCAGCAGTGAAAACGGACTAGCGGGGGGATTCAGTGAGCAGTTCTTC. Amino acid sequence: CASSENGLAGGFSEQFF.

The genes are TRBV3-1 (or the pseudogene TRBV3-2) and TRBJ1-2, with D possibly matching TRBD1 (5 bases). The germline CDR1 and CDR2 sequences are LGHDT and YNNKEL (reference sequence). The CDR3 extends over 13 amino acids. The V and J ends lost 1 base and 6 bases respectively, with 9 bases between them. The CDR3 bases are TGTGCCAGCAGCCAAGTTCGGGGGAATGGCTACACCTTC. Protein: CASSQVRGNGYTF.

The gene calls are TRBV18 and TRBJ2-7; possible D gene TRBD1, 5 bases. Germline CDR1 KGHSH, CDR2 LQKENI. CDR3 length equals 12 residues. The V gene lost 2 bases and the J gene lost 7 bases, with 9 bases spanning the gap. The CDR3 reads CASSPSGREQYF. The CDR3, as DNA: TGTGCCAGCTCACCATCAGGGCGGGAGCAGTACTTC.

The rearrangement uses TRBV23-1 and TRBJ1-5, with 8 nucleotides matching TRBD1. TRBV23-1 falls under the ORF class, with uncertain function. The CDR3 is made up of 20 amino acids. V lost 2 bases to trimming and J lost 2 bases; unmatched junction nucleotides: 17. CDR3 amino acids: CASSQPQAQGATICNQPQHF. In nucleotides, the CDR3 is TGCGCCAGCAGTCAACCCCAGGCCCAGGGGGCAACCATATGCAATCAGCCCCAGCATTTT.

V and J are TRBV5-1 and TRBJ1-5; tentatively, D is TRBD1 (5 bases). Germline loops: CDR1 SGHRS, CDR2 YFSETQ. Trimming pared 2 bases from V and 0 bases from J, leaving 12 bases between. The CDR3 contains 16 residues. CDR3 in amino acids: CASSLYRQYSNQPQHF. Written as DNA, the CDR3 is TGCGCCAGCAGCTTATACCGACAGTATAGCAATCAGCCCCAGCATTTT.

This clone was picked up one time. The J gene is TRBJ2-1, the V gene TRBV28; perhaps TRBD2 as D (5 bases). V was pared by 6 bases and J by 6 bases, with 12 bases between. The CDR3 spans 13 residues. Germline lookup yields CDR1 MDHEN and CDR2 SYDVKM. The CDR3, as DNA: TGTGCCAGCAGCACGAGCGGTCCCAATGAGCAGTTCTTC. Translation gives CASSTSGPNEQFF. Supplemented by reference TRBV28 and TRBJ2-1, the full variable domain reads DVKVTQSSRYLVKRTGEKVFLECVQDMDHENMFWYRQDPGLGLRLIYFSYDVKMKEKGDIPEGYSVSREKKERFSLILESASTNQTSMYLCASSTSGPNEQFFGPGTRLTVL.

V is TRBV6-4 and J is TRBJ2-3; 14 positions match TRBD2. This CDR3 is 16 amino acids long. J was trimmed by 3 bases and V by 6 bases; bases with no gene match: 5. CDR1 and CDR2 from the germline V gene are MRHNA and SNTAGT. CDR3: CASRPGTSGSTDTQYF. CDR3 in DNA: TGTGCCAGCAGGCCTGGGACTAGCGGGAGTACAGATACGCAGTATTTT.

The rearrangement uses TRBV6-2 or TRBV6-3 and TRBJ2-3; 11 bases are a match to TRBD1. V lost 5 bases to trimming and J lost 0 bases; unmatched junction nucleotides: 1. The CDR3 sequence is 15 residues long. CDR1 and CDR2 (germline): MNHEY, SVGEGT. The CDR3 protein is CASSRDRGSTDTQYF. CDR3 sequence (DNA): TGTGCCAGCAGTCGGGACAGGGGGAGCACAGATACGCAGTATTTT.

The gene calls are TRBV7-6 and TRBJ2-1; D perhaps matches TRBD2 (5 bases). Germline CDR1 and CDR2: SGHVS and FNYEAQ. The germline V and J ends were trimmed by 1 base and 8 bases, with 15 bases remaining between them. CDR3 size: 15 residues. The CDR3 sequence: CASSLGVEGKHEQFF. CDR3 bases: TGTGCCAGCAGCTTAGGAGTAGAGGGTAAACATGAGCAGTTCTTC.

The rearrangement links TRBV4-1 to TRBJ1-2; D is unresolved. The V gene's germline CDR1 is MGHRA and CDR2 YSYEKL. This CDR3 has 16 amino acids. Trimming took off 3 bases at V and 8 bases at J, with 22 bases between the two ends. Written as DNA, the CDR3 is TGCGCCAGCAGCCATCCGGAGGAACCTTTGATTCGAGGCTACACCTTC. It is translated as CASSHPEEPLIRGYTF.

This chain connects TRBV5-1 to TRBJ1-1; D not certain. Germline V gene lookup returns CDR1 SGHRS and CDR2 YFSETQ. CDR3 length: 15 residues. V was clipped by 0 bases and J by 6 bases, with 15 bases between them. The CDR3 coding sequence is TGCGCCAGCAGCTTGGGAGGCTACGGTGGCGCTGAAGCTTTCTTT. Translation: CASSLGGYGGAEAFF. The full variable domain, with the rest looked up from reference TRBV5-1 and TRBJ1-1, is KAGVTQTPRYLIKTRGQQVTLSCSPISGHRSVSWYQQTPGQGLQFLFEYFSETQRNKGNFPGRFSGRQFSNSRSEMNVSTLELGDSALYLCASSLGGYGGAEAFFGQGTRLTVV.

The V gene is TRBV6-5, the J gene TRBJ1-6; TRBD1 might be the D (5 bases). Germline-derived CDR1 and CDR2 are MNHEY and SVGAGI. Trimming shortened V by 5 bases and J by 7 bases, and 15 bases separated the two germline ends. The CDR3 is 15 residues long. This CDR3 reads CASSRTPTSNSPLHF. The CDR3 DNA is TGTGCCAGCAGTCGGACACCTACGTCAAATTCACCCCTCCACTTT.

The chain is built from TRBV29-1 and TRBJ2-3; D may be TRBD1 (6 bases). The CDR3 loop spans 12 amino acids. Germline V gene sequence: CDR1 SQVTM, CDR2 ANQGSEA. Deletions cut 8 bases from V and 4 bases from J, with 13 bases between. Here the CDR3 reads CSSGQLPDTQYF. As DNA, the CDR3 is TGCAGCTCAGGACAGCTACCAGATACGCAGTATTTT.

The genes are TRBV10-1 and TRBJ2-3; 9 bases align to TRBD2. With V trimmed by 2 bases and J by 4 bases, 7 bases remained unmatched. Germline lookup yields CDR1 WNHNN and CDR2 SYGVQD (reference sequence). The CDR3 length is 16 residues. The CDR3 coding sequence is TGCGCCAGCAGTGAGGTTGAGCGGGGGGAATCAGATACGCAGTATTTT. It translates to CASSEVERGESDTQYF.

The V gene is TRBV4-1, the J gene TRBJ1-2; D is perhaps TRBD1 (6 bases). The CDR3 has 15 residues. Germline CDR1 is MGHRA and CDR2 is YSYEKL. V was shortened by 4 bases and J by 1 base, with 13 bases between the two germline ends. CDR3 loop: CASSPRTDNNYGYTF. DNA for the CDR3: TGCGCCAGCAGCCCCAGGACAGATAATAACTATGGCTACACCTTC.